The 24 T cell receptor beta chains in this list originate from one sample, sequenced in a study of graft-versus-host responses after intestinal transplantation. Their recognized antigens are unknown. Sequencing used immunoSEQ multiplex PCR; TCRdb keeps in-frame clones, though not all of them. Seen here are 55,000 to 85,000 clones, more than 70% observed once, and the top ten hold 2.5%. The specimen comprised unstimulated CD8+ T cells sorted from spleen or lymph node cells, sampled before intestinal transplant. The source is a human donor who received an intestinal transplant.

This clone appeared once. This chain uses TRBV6-6 with TRBJ2-6; no definite D call. The germline gives CDR1 MNHNY, CDR2 SVGAGI (reference sequence). Trimming left V 6 bases short and J 3 bases short, with 9 bases between. There are 14 residues in the CDR3. The CDR3 coding sequence is TGTGCCAGCAGCCATCCCCATGGGGCCAACGTCCTGACTTTC. Protein sequence: CASSHPHGANVLTF.

In DNA, the CDR3 is TGTGCCAGCAGCAAAGCAAGGACAGGCGTCCCAGATACGCAGTATTTT. As protein: CASSKARTGVPDTQYF. This sequence joins TRBV5-4 and TRBJ2-3; TRBD1 matches 7 bases. From germline, CDR1 is SGHNT and CDR2 YYREEE (reference sequence). CDR3 size: 16 residues. V shed 4 bases and J 4 bases; nucleotides not matched to a gene: 12.

The chain couples TRBV7-2 to TRBJ1-2, with D hard to call. V lost 1 base, J lost 3 bases, and 6 bases lay in between. This CDR3 contains 13 residues. Germline V gene sequence: CDR1 SGHTA, CDR2 FQGNSA. CDR3 amino acids: CASSLGRYYGYTF. The CDR3 nucleotides read TGTGCCAGCAGCTTAGGCAGGTACTATGGCTACACCTTC.

The rearrangement links TRBV29-1 to TRBJ1-4; 10 bases map to TRBD1. In germline, CDR1 is SQVTM, CDR2 ANQGSEA. J lost 2 bases, V lost 3 bases, and 15 bases had no gene match. The CDR3 is made up of 19 amino acids. The CDR3 loop is CSVDVGTGDLGSTNEKLFF. DNA for the CDR3: TGCAGCGTTGACGTCGGGACAGGGGATTTAGGGAGCACTAATGAAAAACTGTTTTTT.

The chain couples TRBV19 to TRBJ1-1; the D is unclear. The CDR3 consists of 15 residues. CDR1 is LNHDA, CDR2 SQIVND, per germline (reference sequence). V was cut by 3 bases and J by 3 bases, with 14 bases left in between. The CDR3 region is CASSMARIWYTEAFF. As DNA, the CDR3 is TGTGCCAGTAGTATGGCTCGTATTTGGTACACTGAAGCTTTCTTT.

The DNA for the CDR3 is TGTGCCAGCAGCGTAGGCTCAGGAAGGGGGGGGACAGATACGCAGTATTTT. Its translation is CASSVGSGRGGTDTQYF. This chain links TRBV9 with TRBJ2-3; possible D gene TRBD2, 7 bases. Germline V CDR1 and CDR2: SGDLS, YYNGEE. V was shortened by 0 bases and J by 3 bases, with 17 bases between the two germline ends. The CDR3 spans 17 residues.

CDR3 DNA: TGTGCCAGCAGCTTAGACTACACCTACGAGCAGTACTTC. Residues: CASSLDYTYEQYF. The J gene is TRBJ2-7, the V gene TRBV7-8; unclear D gene. Trimming pared 1 base from V and 2 bases from J, leaving 6 bases between. CDR3 size: 13 residues. Germline CDR1 and CDR2: SGHVS and FQNEAQ. The full variable domain, with the rest looked up from reference TRBV7-8 and TRBJ2-7, is GAGVSQSPRYKVAKRGQDVALRCDPISGHVSLFWYQQALGQGPEFLTYFQNEAQLDKSGLPSDRFFAERPEGSVSTLKIQRTQQEDSAVYLCASSLDYTYEQYFGPGTRLTVT.

In its sample, this clone was seen once. This chain uses TRBV10-2 with TRBJ2-3; D might be TRBD1 (6 bases). Per the germline V gene, CDR1 is WSHSY and CDR2 is SAAADI. The germline V and J ends were trimmed by 3 bases and 2 bases, with 24 bases remaining between them. This CDR3 is 19 amino acids long. CDR3 region: CASSETGISRGPTTDTQYF. Here the CDR3 DNA reads TGCGCCAGCAGTGAAACAGGGATCTCCCGGGGACCGACCACAGATACGCAGTATTTT.

The CDR3 DNA follows: TGTGCCAGCAGTTTGTCAATGGGGCAGGGCGGCGGGGCCAACGTCCTGACTTTC. Translating gives CASSLSMGQGGGANVLTF. The rearrangement links TRBV28 to TRBJ2-6; D might be TRBD1 (5 bases). CDR1 and CDR2 from the germline V gene are MDHEN and SYDVKM. Between the trimmed V and J ends, which lost 3 bases and 4 bases, there was a span of 19 bases. This CDR3 is 18 amino acids long.

This clone was seen a single time. This chain joins TRBV2 and TRBJ2-5; unclear D gene. The germline V gene encodes CDR1 SNHLY and CDR2 FYNNEI. The V gene lost 4 bases and the J gene lost 2 bases, with 14 bases spanning the gap. This CDR3 contains 15 residues. In nucleotides, the CDR3 is TGTGCCAGCAGTGGACCTAGGTGGTCACAAGAGACCCAGTACTTC. This codes for CASSGPRWSQETQYF.

The chain links TRBV14 to TRBJ2-7; TRBD2 aligns across 7 bases. The CDR3 extends over 15 amino acids. V trimming: 1 base; J trimming: 2 bases; junction bases outside the gene matches: 5. Germline-derived CDR1 and CDR2 are SGHDN and FVKESK. CDR3 DNA: TGTGCCAGCAGCCAAGGGGCTAGCGGTACCTACGAGCAGTACTTC. It encodes CASSQGASGTYEQYF.

CDR3 residues: CASSSGTGWNTEAFF. The CDR3 bases are TGTGCCAGCAGCTCCGGGACAGGGTGGAACACTGAAGCTTTCTTT. The J gene is TRBJ1-1, the V gene TRBV7-6; TRBD1 aligns across 9 bases. This CDR3 region has 15 residues. The germline V gene encodes CDR1 SGHVS and CDR2 FNYEAQ. The junction had 4 bases not matched to a gene; V was cut back by 4 bases and J by 1 base.

This sequence joins TRBV7-2 and TRBJ1-5, with TRBD1 identical over 7 bases. Germline-derived CDR1 and CDR2 are SGHTA and FQGNSA. CDR3 size: 15 residues. V lost 1 base to trimming and J lost 7 bases; unmatched junction nucleotides: 7. In DNA form, the CDR3 reads TGTGCCAGCAGCTTAGGACAGGGCGAGCAACAGCCCCAGCATTTT. It is translated as CASSLGQGEQQPQHF.

The chain is built from TRBV4-1 and TRBJ1-4; 9 bases agree with TRBD1. After removal of 6 bases from V and 4 bases from J, the junction contained 6 bases not matched to a gene. Germline CDR1 reads MGHRA; CDR2 reads YSYEKL. The CDR3 contains 15 residues. This chain's CDR3 is CASRTGGGSNEKLFF. DNA for the CDR3: TGCGCCAGCAGGACAGGGGGAGGGAGTAATGAAAAACTGTTTTTT.

This clone was seen only a few times. The J gene is TRBJ1-2, the V gene TRBV10-1; 7 bases align to TRBD1. The CDR3 runs to 12 residues. The V and J ends lost 11 bases and 4 bases, in that order; junction bases with no gene match: 7. CDR1 is WNHNN, CDR2 SYGVQD, per germline (reference sequence). CDR3 nucleotide sequence: TGCGCCGGGGGACAGCGATTCTATGGCTACACCTTC. Protein sequence: CAGGQRFYGYTF.

The chain combines TRBV6-5 with TRBJ2-7; 12 nucleotides match TRBD2. The CDR3 consists of 16 residues. Germline CDR1 is MNHEY and CDR2 is SVGAGI. V shed 2 bases, J shed 3 bases, and the junction held 5 bases outside the gene matches. CDR3 amino acids: CASSYRTSGAYYEQYF. As DNA, the CDR3 is TGTGCCAGCAGTTACAGGACTAGCGGGGCCTACTACGAGCAGTACTTC.

J is TRBJ2-1 and V is TRBV9, with a possible D match to TRBD2 (6 bases). The V end was cut by 3 bases, the J end by 3 bases, with 10 bases between. From germline, CDR1 is SGDLS and CDR2 YYNGEE. This CDR3 is 14 amino acids long. CDR3 sequence (DNA): TGTGCCAGCAGCGCTTCCGGGAGCTACAATGAGCAGTTCTTC. Translated: CASSASGSYNEQFF.

This clone was counted a single time. This chain uses TRBV28 with TRBJ2-7, with 8 bases that match TRBD2. Germline-derived CDR1 and CDR2 are MDHEN and SYDVKM. The CDR3 loop spans 21 amino acids. Unmatched junction bases numbered 23, after V lost 1 base and J lost 3 bases. The CDR3 protein is CASSLYRRIGRGRTPNYEQYF. In DNA form, the CDR3 reads TGTGCCAGCAGTTTATACCGAAGAATTGGGCGCGGGAGGACCCCAAACTACGAGCAGTACTTC. The complete variable domain, with remaining parts taken from reference TRBV28 and TRBJ2-7, reads DVKVTQSSRYLVKRTGEKVFLECVQDMDHENMFWYRQDPGLGLRLIYFSYDVKMKEKGDIPEGYSVSREKKERFSLILESASTNQTSMYLCASSLYRRIGRGRTPNYEQYFGPGTRLTVT.

CDR3 residues: CASSPDSASSYEQYF. The CDR3 nucleotides are TGTGCCAGTAGCCCGGACAGTGCGAGCTCCTACGAGCAGTACTTC. The chain is built from TRBV19 and TRBJ2-7, with D perhaps matching TRBD1 (6 bases). Per the germline V gene, CDR1 is LNHDA and CDR2 is SQIVND (reference sequence). Trimming took 6 bases from V and 0 from J, leaving 15 bases between them. CDR3 length: 15 residues.

The gene calls are TRBV28 and TRBJ1-2, with TRBD1 matching 10 bases. The CDR3 has 16 residues. Germline CDR1 is MDHEN and CDR2 is SYDVKM. J was trimmed by 7 bases and V by 3 bases; bases with no gene match: 11. CDR3 coding DNA: TGTGCCAGCAGTTTCCGGGACAGGGGTAGGCGGGGTGGCTACACCTTC. Its translation: CASSFRDRGRRGGYTF.

V gene TRBV14 combines with J gene TRBJ2-5, with D possibly being TRBD2 (5 bases). V was pared by 8 bases and J by 5 bases, with 18 bases between. The CDR3 runs to 14 residues. From germline, CDR1 is SGHDN and CDR2 FVKESK. The DNA of the CDR3 is TGTGCCAGCCACGGAGAGGGAAGGAAGGAGACCCAGTACTTC. This sequence encodes CASHGEGRKETQYF.

The rearrangement joins TRBV29-1 to TRBJ2-1; D may be TRBD2 (5 bases). The CDR3 is made up of 13 amino acids. The V gene lost 7 bases and the J gene lost 10 bases, with 20 bases spanning the gap. Per the germline V gene, CDR1 is SQVTM and CDR2 is ANQGSEA. This CDR3 is CSAPRTGIQEQFF. DNA of the CDR3: TGCAGCGCTCCTCGGACGGGAATACAGGAGCAGTTCTTC.

This clone showed up just once. The chain has TRBV27 and TRBJ2-1; 7 nucleotides align to TRBD1. The CDR3 is 20 amino acids. V shed 0 bases, J shed 0 bases, and the junction held 14 bases outside the gene matches. Germline V gene lookup returns CDR1 MNHEY and CDR2 SMNVEV (reference sequence). This chain's CDR3 is CASSLSGQVKLLSSYNEQFF. CDR3 sequence (DNA): TGTGCCAGCAGTTTATCTGGACAGGTCAAGCTTCTTAGCTCCTACAATGAGCAGTTCTTC.

The rearrangement links TRBV7-2 to TRBJ2-5; TRBD2 might be the D (5 bases). The germline V gene has CDR1 SGHTA and CDR2 FQGNSA. The CDR3 sequence is 15 residues long. The ends were cut back, 0 bases at V and 4 bases at J, with 12 bases in the middle. Written as DNA, the CDR3 is TGTGCCAGCAGCTTAGCGGAGGTTTTAGCAGAGACCCAGTACTTC. Amino acid sequence: CASSLAEVLAETQYF.